The entry that follows covers one T cell receptor beta chain sequence. Its antigen is not identified. The sequenced fragment ends 3 residues before the CDR3 boundary, so the rest is inferred from the germline J gene. Cervical HPV DNA detected by MY09/MY11 PCR, typed by dot-blot. Clones were read by immunoSEQ multiplex PCR, and TCRdb kept only the in-frame ones, dropping some. This table lists 20,000 to 25,000 clones. The data were obtained in a study of T cells in women clearing cervical HPV infection. Study-wide background: Women with histologically confirmed HPV16-related CIN3 or worse, 2 with invasive cancer, served as cases. Controls gave blood once infection was undetectable; cases at lesion identification. Points from the study as a whole: Cases and controls were distinguished at AUC 0.83 by richness and V genes.

Germline values: CDR1 SGHVS, CDR2 FNYEAQ. The CDR3 totals 17 residues. The ends lost 5 bases at V and 7 bases at J; junction bases unmatched: 16. Specimen: blood buffy coat. The clonotype comes from a woman aged 18 to 75 with a cervical HPV16 infection that either progressed to CIN3+ or cleared (not recorded which). The chain couples TRBV7-6 to TRBJ2-1; 8 nucleotides match TRBD1. Partial CDR3 DNA: TGTGCCAGCAGCCTAGACAGAGTGACAGGGGCAAGTAATGAG. Translated: CASSLDRVTGASNE. The whole CDR3 region reads CASSLDRVTGASNEQFF.